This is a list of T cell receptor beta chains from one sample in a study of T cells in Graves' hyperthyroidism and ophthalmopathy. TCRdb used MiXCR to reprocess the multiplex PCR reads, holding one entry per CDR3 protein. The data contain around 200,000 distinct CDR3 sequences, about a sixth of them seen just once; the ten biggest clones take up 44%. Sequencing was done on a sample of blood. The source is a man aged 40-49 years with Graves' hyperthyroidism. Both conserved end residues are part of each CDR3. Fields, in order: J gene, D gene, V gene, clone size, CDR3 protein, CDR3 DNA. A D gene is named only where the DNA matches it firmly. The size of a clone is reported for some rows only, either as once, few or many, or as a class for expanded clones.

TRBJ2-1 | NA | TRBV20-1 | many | CSAPGALVSYNEQFF | TGCAGTGCCCCTGGTGCGTTGGTGTCCTACAATGAGCAGTTCTTC
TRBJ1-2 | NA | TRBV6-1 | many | CASSPLGGGYGYTF | TGTGCCAGCAGTCCCTTAGGGGGAGGCTATGGCTACACCTTC
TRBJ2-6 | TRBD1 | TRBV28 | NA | CASSHSPGQGVSGANVLTF | TGTGCCAGCAGTCACTCCCCCGGACAGGGAGTCTCTGGGGCCAACGTCCTGACTTTC
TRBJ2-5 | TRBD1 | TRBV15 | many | CATSRVGQGSQYF | TGTGCCACCAGCAGAGTGGGACAGGGTTCCCAGTACTTC
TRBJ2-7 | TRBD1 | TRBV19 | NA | CASTPGQGPYEQYF | TGTGCCAGTACACCGGGACAGGGTCCCTACGAGCAGTACTTC
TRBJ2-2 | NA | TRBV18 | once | CASSPPISNTGELFF | TGTGCCAGCTCACCACCGATCTCGAACACCGGGGAGCTGTTTTTT
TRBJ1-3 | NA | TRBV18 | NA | CASSPPTGANGNTIYF | TGTGCCAGCTCACCACCAACGGGAGCTAATGGAAACACCATATATTTT
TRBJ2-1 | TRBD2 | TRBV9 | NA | CASSDHSGGTYNEQFF | TGTGCCAGCAGCGACCATAGCGGGGGAACCTACAATGAGCAGTTCTTC
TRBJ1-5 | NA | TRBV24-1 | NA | CATSDFTSNQPQHF | TGTGCCACCAGTGATTTCACTAGCAATCAGCCCCAGCATTTT
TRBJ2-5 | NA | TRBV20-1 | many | CSASKDSRGETQYF | TGCAGTGCTAGTAAGGACTCACGAGGGGAGACCCAGTACTTC
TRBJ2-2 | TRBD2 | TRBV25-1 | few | CASSVTAGGNTGELFF | TGTGCCAGCAGTGTGACAGCGGGGGGAAACACCGGGGAGCTGTTTTTT
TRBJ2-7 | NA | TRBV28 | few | CASSPIPTYEQYF | TGTGCCAGCAGCCCTATACCCACCTACGAGCAGTACTTC
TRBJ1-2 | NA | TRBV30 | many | CAWSVTVYGYTF | TGTGCCTGGAGTGTGACAGTCTATGGCTACACCTTC
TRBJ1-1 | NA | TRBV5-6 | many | CASSLGWRSNTEAFF | TGTGCCAGCAGCTTGGGGTGGAGATCGAACACTGAAGCTTTCTTT
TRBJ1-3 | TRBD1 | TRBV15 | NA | CATAPINRGPSSGNTIYF | TGTGCCACCGCTCCTATTAACAGGGGGCCAAGCTCTGGAAACACCATATATTTT
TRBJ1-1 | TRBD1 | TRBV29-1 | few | CSGTDRVGTEAFF | TGCAGCGGAACGGACAGGGTAGGGACTGAAGCTTTCTTT